This T cell receptor beta chain was sequenced in a study of Ad26.COV2.S vaccination and SARS-CoV-2 variants. V was trimmed by 6 bases and J by 5 bases, leaving 7 bases between them. The CDR3 spans 12 residues. Treatment indicated: some 20 received Ad26.COV2.S at low or high dose, single or two shots; roughly five received placebo; per-sample allocation not given. All samples were drawn on day 63, counting from the first vaccine or placebo injection. The table came from immunoSEQ multiplex PCR; TCRdb's copy has only in-frame clones and leaves some out. This sample carries more than 350,000 clones, roughly 90% of them seen once, and the ten largest clones take 10% to 15%.

The sequence was collected from a person between 18 and 60 years old who received the Ad26.COV2.S COVID-19 vaccine or a placebo. The chain carries TRBV12-3 or TRBV12-4 and TRBJ1-4, with D possibly being TRBD1 (5 bases). Sequences were derived from peripheral blood, sampled in a trial of Ad26.COV2.S vaccine versus placebo. The CDR3 loop reads CASSRGNEKLFF. Written as DNA, the CDR3 is TGTGCCAGCAGCCGGGGGAATGAAAAACTGTTTTTT.